The 26 T cell receptor beta chains below were found in one sample sequenced in a study of blood T cell repertoires in COVID-19. Measured with immunoSEQ multiplex PCR; TCRdb has only the in-frame clones, and not every one. The sample holds about 82,000 clones, about four fifths seen once. Specimen: peripheral blood. All receptors come from a woman aged 55 to 70 with acute or convalescent COVID-19.

This clone was seen just once. This chain connects TRBV10-3 to TRBJ2-3; D might be TRBD2 (5 bases). Per germline, CDR1 ENHRY and CDR2 SYGVKD. V was pared by 10 bases and J by 4 bases, with 15 bases between. This CDR3 has 13 amino acids. DNA of the CDR3: TGTGCCAGCCGGGTCGCGGGTCCAGATACGCAGTATTTT. Translated: CASRVAGPDTQYF.

The V and J genes are TRBV23-1 and TRBJ2-3; 8 nucleotides agree with TRBD1. TRBV23-1 is an open reading frame whose function is uncertain. Trimming removed 3 bases from V and 6 bases from J; junction bases left unmatched: 5. This CDR3 contains 14 residues. CDR3 in DNA: TGCGCCAGCAGTCAGAAGGACAGGGAGGATACGCAGTATTTT. Translation: CASSQKDREDTQYF.

The chain has TRBV7-2 and TRBJ2-7; D perhaps matches TRBD1 (6 bases). The CDR3 is made up of 14 amino acids. Germline values: CDR1 SGHTA, CDR2 FQGNSA. V gave up 5 bases and J gave up 6 bases, with 17 bases separating them. CDR3 loop: CASSVYNRVGEQYF. The CDR3 region has the DNA TGTGCCAGCAGCGTATATAACAGGGTAGGCGAGCAGTACTTC. Supplemented by reference TRBV7-2 and TRBJ2-7, the full variable domain reads GAGVSQSPSNKVTEKGKDVELRCDPISGHTALYWYRQSLGQGLEFLIYFQGNSAPDKSGLPSDRFSAERTGGSVSTLTIQRTQQEDSAVYLCASSVYNRVGEQYFGPGTRLTVT.

J is TRBJ1-5 and V is TRBV12-3 or TRBV12-4; 8 bases fit TRBD1. J was trimmed by 6 bases and V by 6 bases; bases with no gene match: 4. The length of the CDR3 is 13 residues. This chain's CDR3 is CASSGQGGQPQHF. DNA of the CDR3: TGTGCCAGCAGCGGACAGGGAGGTCAGCCCCAGCATTTT.

The chain couples TRBV19 to TRBJ1-1, with TRBD1 matching 9 bases. Germline-derived CDR1 and CDR2 are LNHDA and SQIVND (reference sequence). This CDR3 has 14 amino acids. After removal of 6 bases from V and 1 base from J, the junction contained 3 bases not matched to a gene. CDR3 coding DNA: TGTGCCAGTAGAGCGGACAGGGGGAACACTGAAGCTTTCTTT. This codes for CASRADRGNTEAFF.

The chain combines TRBV6-1 with TRBJ1-2; no firm D call. The CDR3 spans 12 residues. CDR1 is MNHNS, CDR2 SASEGT, per germline. V lost 3 bases, J lost 8 bases, and 10 bases lay in between. CDR3 amino acids: CASSETSRGYTF. The CDR3 nucleotides are TGTGCCAGCAGTGAGACAAGCCGGGGCTACACCTTC.

The chain recombines TRBV28 with TRBJ1-1; D not certain. Trimming took 3 bases from V and 11 from J, leaving 25 bases between them. There are 16 residues in the CDR3. Germline lookup yields CDR1 MDHEN and CDR2 SYDVKM. CDR3 region: CASSLEDFLSGEVAFF. DNA for the CDR3: TGTGCCAGCAGTTTGGAGGACTTTTTATCCGGCGAAGTGGCTTTCTTT.

This sequence joins TRBV3-1 (or the pseudogene TRBV3-2) and TRBJ1-5; no clear D gene. V gave up 4 bases and J gave up 0 bases, with 19 bases separating them. This CDR3 is 18 amino acids long. CDR1 and CDR2 from the germline V gene are LGHDT and YNNKEL (reference sequence). CDR3 sequence (DNA): TGTGCCAGCAGCCCCGGGGAGGGTAAGGGTTATAGCAATCAGCCCCAGCATTTT. This encodes CASSPGEGKGYSNQPQHF.

This chain's CDR3 is CASSPGDGWGDQPQHF. CDR3 coding DNA: TGTGCCAGCAGCCCGGGGGATGGATGGGGGGATCAGCCCCAGCATTTT. The chain combines TRBV7-9 with TRBJ1-5, with D possibly TRBD1 on 5 matching bases. The CDR3 is 16 amino acids. Germline V gene lookup returns CDR1 SEHNR and CDR2 FQNEAQ (reference sequence). The germline V and J ends were trimmed by 5 bases and 5 bases, with 19 bases remaining between them. Based on the CDR3 plus reference TRBV7-9 and TRBJ1-5, the full variable domain is DTGVSQNPRHKITKRGQNVTFRCDPISEHNRLYWYRQTLGQGPEFLTYFQNEAQLEKSRLLSDRFSAERPKGSFSTLEIQRTEQGDSAMYLCASSPGDGWGDQPQHFGDGTRLSIL.

CDR3 nucleotides: TGTGCCAGCAGCCCCGGGACAGGGGGGATCCCGGGGCAGTACTTC. This codes for CASSPGTGGIPGQYF. This rearrangement joins TRBV7-9 to TRBJ2-7; 11 bases fit TRBD1. This CDR3 is built from 15 residues. With 5 bases clipped from V and 9 bases from J, the junction kept 12 bases outside the gene matches. CDR1 is SEHNR and CDR2 is FQNEAQ in the germline V gene (reference sequence).

The genes are TRBV6-4 and TRBJ1-4; TRBD1 is a possible D gene (5 bases). Trimming removed 11 bases at V and 0 bases at J, with 13 bases between. Germline assignment: CDR1 MRHNA and CDR2 SNTAGT. The CDR3 covers 14 residues. The CDR3: CAGDSGTTNEKLFF. In DNA form, the CDR3 reads TGTGCCGGCGACAGCGGGACAACTAATGAAAAACTGTTTTTT.

The rearrangement uses TRBV5-5 and TRBJ2-6, with TRBD1 identical over 7 bases. CDR3 length: 16 amino acids. Germline V lookup: CDR1 SGHKS, CDR2 YYEKEE (reference sequence). J was trimmed by 0 bases and V by 4 bases; bases with no gene match: 4. CDR3 in DNA: TGTGCCAGCAGCCTGACAGGGAACTCTGGGGCCAACGTCCTGACTTTC. It is translated as CASSLTGNSGANVLTF.

The chain combines TRBV6-4 with TRBJ2-1; 7 nucleotides align to TRBD2. The germline V gene has CDR1 MRHNA and CDR2 SNTAGT. CDR3 length: 14 residues. The junction had 8 bases not matched to a gene; V was cut back by 4 bases and J by 8 bases. The CDR3 DNA sequence: TGTGCCAGCAGTGGCGTCGGGGGGATTGATGAGCAGTTCTTC. It codes for CASSGVGGIDEQFF.

This chain connects TRBV5-1 to TRBJ2-1; the match to TRBD1 covers 11 bases. Trimming cost V 3 bases and J 5 bases; bases outside gene matches: 7. CDR1 SGHRS and CDR2 YFSETQ come from the germline V gene. There are 16 residues in the CDR3. CDR3 sequence (DNA): TGCGCCAGCAGCTCCGCCAGGACAGGGGGCCACAATGAGCAGTTCTTC. Amino acid sequence: CASSSARTGGHNEQFF.

The J gene is TRBJ1-4, the V gene TRBV24-1, with TRBD1 matching 8 bases. CDR3 size: 16 residues. Per germline, CDR1 KGHDR and CDR2 SFDVKD. J lost 4 bases, V lost 3 bases, and 6 bases had no gene match. The CDR3 DNA sequence: TGTGCCACCAGTGATCCCAGGGGGCCTGGTAATGAAAAACTGTTTTTT. As protein: CATSDPRGPGNEKLFF.

The sample holds a few counts of this clone. The CDR3 DNA follows: TGTGCCAGCTCCCTTCGGACAGGGATAATCTCTGGGGCCAACGTCCTGACTTTC. Its protein is CASSLRTGIISGANVLTF. This chain joins TRBV18 and TRBJ2-6; 8 nucleotides match TRBD1. The V gene's germline CDR1 is KGHSH and CDR2 LQKENI. V lost 6 bases, J lost 0 bases, and 10 bases stayed unmatched. The CDR3 spans 18 residues.

The DNA of the CDR3 is TGTGCCAGCACCCCGGGTTGGACCAAAAACATTCAGTACTTC. This translates into CASTPGWTKNIQYF. This chain connects TRBV6-5 to TRBJ2-4, with D uncertain. The CDR3 has 14 residues. V lost 7 bases and J 2 bases, leaving 12 bases between the germline ends. In germline, CDR1 is MNHEY, CDR2 SVGAGI.

The chain uses TRBV11-2 and TRBJ2-3, with TRBD2 matching over 9 bases. J lost 5 bases, V lost 3 bases, and 6 bases had no gene match. This CDR3 is 15 amino acids long. CDR1 and CDR2 (germline): SGHAT, FQNNGV. CDR3 sequence (DNA): TGTGCCAGCAGCTTGTGGCGGGAGGGCGGAGATACGCAGTATTTT. Translated, it gives CASSLWREGGDTQYF. Full variable domain (outside the CDR3, taken from reference TRBV11-2 and TRBJ2-3): EAGVAQSPRYKIIEKRQSVAFWCNPISGHATLYWYQQILGQGPKLLIQFQNNGVVDDSQLPKDRFSAERLKGVDSTLKIQPAKLEDSAVYLCASSLWREGGDTQYFGPGTRLTVL.

This clone has just one count. The CDR3 DNA reads as TGTGCCAGCAGCCCAGGTAGCGTGCGGGAGCTGTTTTTT. Protein: CASSPGSVRELFF. The rearrangement uses TRBV11-2 and TRBJ2-2; tentative D call: TRBD2 (5 bases). The CDR3 sequence is 13 residues long. Trimming removed 5 bases from V and 9 bases from J, with 13 bases in between. Germline V gene sequence: CDR1 SGHAT, CDR2 FQNNGV.

The genes are TRBV24-1 and TRBJ2-2, with unresolved D. The germline V gene has CDR1 KGHDR and CDR2 SFDVKD. This CDR3 region has 14 residues. The V end lost 5 bases, the J end lost 0 bases, and 6 bases lay between the germline ends. The CDR3 DNA reads as TGTGCCACCAGTGGTCGTCCGAACACCGGGGAGCTGTTTTTT. It specifies CATSGRPNTGELFF.

The chain combines TRBV3-1 (or the pseudogene TRBV3-2) with TRBJ2-1; D may be TRBD1 (6 bases). The length of the CDR3 is 14 residues. The V end was cut by 2 bases, the J end by 5 bases, with 10 bases between. Germline CDR1 is LGHDT and CDR2 is YNNKEL (reference sequence). CDR3 amino acids: CASSQFDRHNEQFF. CDR3 DNA sequence: TGTGCCAGCAGCCAATTCGACAGGCACAATGAGCAGTTCTTC.

The chain recombines TRBV5-1 with TRBJ2-7; perhaps TRBD1 as D (6 bases). The V end was cut by 0 bases, the J end by 6 bases, with 16 bases between. The CDR3 consists of 15 residues. Germline loops: CDR1 SGHRS, CDR2 YFSETQ. The CDR3: CASSLAYDRSREQYF. The CDR3 nucleotides are TGCGCCAGCAGCTTGGCCTATGACAGGTCCCGCGAGCAGTACTTC. The complete variable domain, with remaining parts taken from reference TRBV5-1 and TRBJ2-7, reads KAGVTQTPRYLIKTRGQQVTLSCSPISGHRSVSWYQQTPGQGLQFLFEYFSETQRNKGNFPGRFSGRQFSNSRSEMNVSTLELGDSALYLCASSLAYDRSREQYFGPGTRLTVT.

The rearrangement uses TRBV3-1 (or the pseudogene TRBV3-2) and TRBJ1-1; possibly TRBD1 for D (5 bases). The CDR3 spans 16 residues. V was trimmed by 0 bases and J by 0 bases, leaving 11 bases between them. Germline CDR1 is LGHDT and CDR2 is YNNKEL (reference sequence). The CDR3 loop is CASSQDGRGLNTEAFF. Here the CDR3 DNA reads TGTGCCAGCAGCCAAGACGGAAGGGGTCTGAACACTGAAGCTTTCTTT.

This clone was recorded a few times. The CDR3 DNA reads as TGTGCCAGTAAGGGCAGGGGCGACTATGGCTACACCTTC. Amino acids: CASKGRGDYGYTF. The rearrangement uses TRBV19 and TRBJ1-2; D perhaps matches TRBD1 (6 bases). Germline CDR1 LNHDA, CDR2 SQIVND (reference sequence). This CDR3 spans 13 amino acids. Trimming shortened V by 7 bases and J by 3 bases, and 12 bases separated the two germline ends.

The chain has TRBV7-6 and TRBJ2-1; TRBD2 matches 12 bases. The J segment lost 5 bases and the V segment lost 1 base, leaving 9 bases of the junction unmatched. The CDR3 has 18 residues. In germline, CDR1 is SGHVS, CDR2 FNYEAQ. The CDR3, as DNA: TGTGCCAGCAGCTTAGATGCTAGCGGGAGGGCCGGTGACAATGAGCAGTTCTTC. Translating it yields CASSLDASGRAGDNEQFF.

The chain combines TRBV3-1 (or the pseudogene TRBV3-2) with TRBJ2-5; D is undetermined. The CDR3 has 14 amino acids. Germline lookup yields CDR1 LGHDT and CDR2 YNNKEL (reference sequence). Trimming took off 2 bases at V and 4 bases at J, with 11 bases between the two ends. CDR3 DNA sequence: TGTGCCAGCAGCCAATCGAGAACGAGAGAGACCCAGTACTTC. This translates into CASSQSRTRETQYF.